This is a list of T cell receptor beta chains from one sample in a study of blood T cells in healthy people across ages. TCRdb analysed the 5' RACE reads with MiXCR anew, one entry per CDR3 protein. In the table there are roughly 720,000 distinct CDR3 sequences, 53% of which are singletons. Material: blood. These receptors came from an older man in good health. CDR3s leave out the opening cysteine and the closing phenylalanine or tryptophan.

j_gene | v_gene | len | CDR3aa
TRBJ1-1 | TRBV10-1 | 11 | ASSRDVAAEAF
- | TRBV18 | 15 | ASSSTGTGVGSYEQY
TRBJ2-7 | TRBV5-1 | 14 | ASSLVGDASYNEQY
TRBJ1-5 | TRBV12-3/TRBV12-4 | 11 | ASSPGRYQPQH
TRBJ2-7 | TRBV20-1 | 16 | SARERIRTSGNYYEQY
TRBJ2-1 | TRBV6-2/TRBV6-3 | 13 | ASKGTSGSVDEQF
TRBJ1-1 | TRBV21-1 | 18 | ASSSRTGSGAGLLVAEAF
TRBJ1-4 | TRBV29-1 | 10 | SGGEAAEKLF
TRBJ2-7 | TRBV12-3/TRBV12-4 | 15 | TSSLLLAGGVSYEQY
TRBJ2-7 | TRBV5-1 | 12 | ASSPGDATYEQY
TRBJ1-2 | TRBV11-2 | 14 | ARSLALPDENYGYT
- | TRBV28 | 12 | ASSVRQGRREQY
TRBJ2-3 | TRBV28 | 11 | ASSYDLAAPRY
TRBJ1-1 | TRBV20-1 | 10 | SASPGNTEAF
TRBJ1-5 | TRBV20-1 | 13 | SVSRGTGGNQPQH
- | TRBV7-3 | 11 | ASSPGPTYEQY
TRBJ1-2 | TRBV12-3/TRBV12-4 | 11 | ASSQSGEVGYT
TRBJ2-7 | TRBV4-1 | 14 | ASSQVSSDSSYEQY
TRBJ2-3 | TRBV6-1 | 13 | ASSERGGLGRYAY
- | TRBV27 | 14 | ASTGLAGGWDNEQY
TRBJ2-4 | TRBV2 | 14 | ASSEIAPLAKNIQY
TRBJ2-7 | TRBV5-1 | 12 | ASSRGQGAVEQY
TRBJ1-1 | TRBV9 | 12 | ASSLRTPFGEAF
TRBJ2-1 | TRBV12-3/TRBV12-4 | 17 | ASSAGLAGGRATYNEQF
TRBJ2-1 | TRBV4-2 | 14 | ASSQDAGSSYNEQF
TRBJ2-1 | TRBV5-1 | 11 | ASSSVAGNEQF
TRBJ2-3 | TRBV10-3 | 10 | ATMGETDTQY
TRBJ2-1 | TRBV9 | 11 | ASSVAPWEEQF
TRBJ2-7 | TRBV20-1 | 13 | SARDQAGVRGEQY
TRBJ2-1 | TRBV6-5 | 12 | ASSPRWGYNEQF
- | TRBV6-5 | 13 | ASSKDFGAGLEQY
TRBJ2-4 | TRBV7-4 | 13 | ASTYPRAYRNIQY
TRBJ2-1 | TRBV5-5 | 12 | ASYRTGANNEQF
TRBJ2-7 | TRBV5-1 | 11 | TSSRDNTYEQY
TRBJ2-3 | TRBV27 | 11 | ATEDRTRCDAY
TRBJ2-1 | TRBV20-1 | 15 | SARAPGLAGVSNEQF
- | TRBV4-1 | 11 | ASSRYDPTEQY
TRBJ2-7 | TRBV5-4 | 14 | ASSPPGLASYNEQY
TRBJ2-3 | TRBV3-1 | 16 | ASSPPRSGRTSTDTQY
TRBJ2-7 | TRBV2 | 12 | AGFQGAGSYEQY
TRBJ1-5 | TRBV20-1 | 13 | SGKAGGRGNQPQH
TRBJ2-5 | TRBV7-9 | 13 | ASSSPAGRQETQY
TRBJ2-1 | TRBV11-1 | 17 | ASSFGAGGSHRSSNEQF
TRBJ2-5 | TRBV29-1 | 11 | SVEAALQETQY
- | TRBV15 | 14 | ATSRVLGVLRDEQY
TRBJ1-2 | TRBV29-1 | 11 | SVDLQGADGYT
TRBJ2-7 | TRBV29-1 | 10 | SVAHREHEQY
TRBJ2-3 | TRBV20-1 | 11 | SADRAPTDTQY
TRBJ2-4 | TRBV5-1 | 14 | ASSITRAGAKNIQY
TRBJ2-2 | TRBV3-1 | 13 | ASSQGGRKTGELF
TRBJ2-7 | TRBV5-1 | 13 | ASSLEGTGSVEQY
TRBJ1-2 | TRBV5-6 | 12 | ASSLGRFGYGYT
TRBJ2-7 | TRBV28 | 11 | ASSGPKNYEQY
TRBJ2-7 | TRBV5-1 | 13 | ASSTPGTGVYEQY
TRBJ2-7 | TRBV29-1 | 10 | SARAGAYEQY